This T cell receptor (beta chain) was sequenced during a study of cytomegalovirus exposure and HLA in healthy donors. Study results and limitations: A later analysis found most CMV-associated TCR beta chains apparently HLA-restricted.

The PCR contained 60 Vbeta and 13 Jbeta primers. Some clones are missing from TCRdb's copy, which holds only in-frame ones; the method was immunoSEQ multiplex PCR. Among around 94,000 clones, 75% to 85% were seen once, and the ten largest hold roughly 5%. The length of the CDR3 is 14 residues. Germline-derived CDR1 and CDR2 are SGHRS and YFSETQ. Trimming stripped 3 bases from V and 5 bases from J, with 14 bases between. This clone turned up a few times. As yet, its antigen is unknown. This receptor was obtained from a woman aged 40 to 50 in good health and CMV-seronegative. Sequencing was done on a sample of PBMCs. This rearrangement joins TRBV5-1 to TRBJ2-5; D is uncertain. The CDR3 loop reads CASSSFPEVETQYF. The CDR3, as DNA: TGCGCCAGCAGCTCTTTTCCTGAGGTGGAGACCCAGTACTTC.